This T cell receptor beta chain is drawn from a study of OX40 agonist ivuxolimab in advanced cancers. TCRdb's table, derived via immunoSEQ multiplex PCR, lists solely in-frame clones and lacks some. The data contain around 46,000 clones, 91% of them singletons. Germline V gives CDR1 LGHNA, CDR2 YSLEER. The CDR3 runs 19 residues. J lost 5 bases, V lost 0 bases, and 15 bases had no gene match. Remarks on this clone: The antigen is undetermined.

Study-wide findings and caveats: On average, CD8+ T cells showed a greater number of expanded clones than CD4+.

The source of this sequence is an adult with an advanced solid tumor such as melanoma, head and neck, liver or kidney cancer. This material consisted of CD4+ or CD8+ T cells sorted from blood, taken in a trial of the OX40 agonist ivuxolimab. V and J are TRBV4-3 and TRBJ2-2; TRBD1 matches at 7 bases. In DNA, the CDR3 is TGCGCCAGCAGCCAAGAATTATGGACCGGGACAGAGGGGACCGGGGAGCTGTTTTTT. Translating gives CASSQELWTGTEGTGELFF.